The source of this TCR beta chain is a study of identical twins. TCRdb reanalysed the 5' RACE reads using MiXCR and keeps one entry per CDR3 protein. The sample records 500,000 to 600,000 distinct CDR3 sequences, less than 25% being singletons. This clonotype was seen more than once but under ten times. The V and J ends lost 1 base and 3 bases, in that order; junction bases with no gene match: 8. There are 15 residues in the CDR3. Germline V gene lookup returns CDR1 DFQATT and CDR2 SNEGSKA (reference sequence). The same sample was also studied in work on T cells expressing NK-cell markers.

The chain links TRBV20-1 to TRBJ1-2, with 7 nucleotides matching TRBD1. This clonotype was obtained from a woman aged 18-29 years in good health. The specimen sequenced was CD4+ T cells sorted from blood. CDR3 region: CSARVDRAGDYGYTF. CDR3 nucleotides: TGCAGTGCTAGAGTTGACAGGGCCGGCGACTATGGCTACACCTTC.